This TCR beta chain originates from a study of cytomegalovirus exposure and HLA in healthy donors. Across the whole study: Across more than 350 genotyped donors, 81% landed in the Caucasian-associated ancestry cluster. Study results and limitations: Cytomegalovirus-associated status was assigned to around 160 TCR beta chains.

V shed 6 bases and J shed 5 bases, with 7 bases lying between them. The germline V gene encodes CDR1 PRHDT and CDR2 FYEKMQ (reference sequence). The CDR3 is 12 residues long. Both 60 Vbeta primers and 13 Jbeta primers went into the PCR. The assay was immunoSEQ multiplex PCR, and TCRdb's table has in-frame clones only and misses some. The sample has approximately 150,000 clones, and its top ten clones hold about 2.2%. For this clone: Its antigen is unidentified.

The sample was PBMCs. The sequence derives from a woman younger than 30 in good health and CMV-seronegative. The chain is built from TRBV13 and TRBJ2-2; D gene unclear. The CDR3 region is CASRRQTGELFF. CDR3 nucleotides: TGTGCCAGCAGGCGTCAAACCGGGGAGCTGTTTTTT.